The entry below describes one T cell receptor beta chain. This sample is drawn from a study of blood T cell repertoires in COVID-19. Study overall: The analysed material was cDNA or gDNA that came from T cells, B-cell-depleted T cells, or PBMCs.

Germline CDR1 reads SGHKS; CDR2 reads YYEKEE (reference sequence). This CDR3 region has 14 residues. V dropped 0 bases and J dropped 7 bases, with 13 bases sitting between them. Measured with immunoSEQ multiplex PCR; TCRdb has only the in-frame clones, and not every one. The profile covers fewer than 50,000 clones, with roughly 69% appearing a single time and around 6.5% taken by the ten largest. Specimen: peripheral blood. The source is an older man with acute or convalescent COVID-19. The chain joins TRBV5-5 to TRBJ1-1, with D perhaps TRBD1 (5 bases). The CDR3 loop reads CASSLAVLGGEAFF. The DNA for the CDR3 is TGTGCCAGCAGCTTGGCTGTGTTGGGGGGTGAAGCTTTCTTT.